This TCR beta chain was captured by sequencing in a study of cytomegalovirus exposure and HLA in healthy donors. Study-level background: Most genotyped donors, around 78% of more than 300, had Caucasian-associated genetic ancestry. General study points: A later analysis appeared to link common viral pathogens to several of the most significant clusters. On later analysis, the bulk of CMV-associated TCR beta chains appeared to be HLA-restricted. Earlier results showed most TCR beta V segments being productive about 87% or about 30% of the time.

Trimming pared 1 base from V and 4 bases from J, leaving 10 bases between. The CDR3 consists of 13 residues. Germline-derived CDR1 and CDR2 are GTSNPN and SVGIG (reference sequence). With 60 Vbeta and 13 Jbeta primers, the PCR was carried out. The method was immunoSEQ multiplex PCR; TCRdb's version includes in-frame clones alone and lacks a portion of them. The table has roughly 100,000 clones, about three quarters seen once. To note about this clone: Its matching antigen is unknown.

This chain uses TRBV30 with TRBJ1-2; no firm D call. This sequence was found in a young woman in good health and CMV-seropositive. Sequenced input: PBMCs. The chain's CDR3 is CAWSAQTGYGYTF. CDR3 bases: TGTGCCTGGAGTGCTCAAACTGGCTATGGCTACACCTTC. The variable domain in full, completed from reference TRBV30 and TRBJ1-2, reads SQTIHQWPATLVQPVGSPLSLECTVEGTSNPNLYWYRQAAGRGLQLLFYSVGIGQISSEVPQNLSASRPQDRQFILSSKKLLLSDSGFYLCAWSAQTGYGYTFGSGTRLTVV.